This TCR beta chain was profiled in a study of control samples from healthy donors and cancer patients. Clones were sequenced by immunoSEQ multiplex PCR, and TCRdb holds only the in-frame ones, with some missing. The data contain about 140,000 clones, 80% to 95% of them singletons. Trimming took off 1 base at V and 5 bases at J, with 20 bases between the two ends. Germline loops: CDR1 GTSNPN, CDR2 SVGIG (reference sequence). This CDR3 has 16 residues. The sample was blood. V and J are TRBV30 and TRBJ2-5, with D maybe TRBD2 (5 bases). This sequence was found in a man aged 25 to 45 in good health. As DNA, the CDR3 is TGTGCCTGGAGTGAACTTAGGACTCCCCGCAGGGAGACCCAGTACTTC. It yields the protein CAWSELRTPRRETQYF.